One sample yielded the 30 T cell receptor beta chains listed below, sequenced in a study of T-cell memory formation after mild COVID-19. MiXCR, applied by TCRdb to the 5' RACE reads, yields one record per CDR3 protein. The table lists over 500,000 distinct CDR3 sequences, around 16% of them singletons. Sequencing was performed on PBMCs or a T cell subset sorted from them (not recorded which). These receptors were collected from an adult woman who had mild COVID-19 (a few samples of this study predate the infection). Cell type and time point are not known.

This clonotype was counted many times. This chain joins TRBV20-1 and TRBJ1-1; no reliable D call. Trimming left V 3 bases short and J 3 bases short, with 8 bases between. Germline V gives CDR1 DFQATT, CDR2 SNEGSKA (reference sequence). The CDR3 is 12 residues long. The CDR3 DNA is TGCAGTGCTAGGGCAGAATACACTGAAGCTTTCTTT. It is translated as CSARAEYTEAFF.

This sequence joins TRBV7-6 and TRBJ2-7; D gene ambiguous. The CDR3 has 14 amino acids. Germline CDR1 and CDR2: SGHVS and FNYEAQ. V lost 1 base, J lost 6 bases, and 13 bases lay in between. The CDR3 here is CASSLGVGGGEQYF. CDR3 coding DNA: TGTGCCAGCAGCTTAGGGGTAGGCGGCGGCGAGCAGTACTTC.

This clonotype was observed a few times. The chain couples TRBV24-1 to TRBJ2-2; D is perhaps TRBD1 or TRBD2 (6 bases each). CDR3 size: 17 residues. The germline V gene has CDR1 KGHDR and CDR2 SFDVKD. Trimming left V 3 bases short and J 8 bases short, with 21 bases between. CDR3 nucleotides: TGTGCCACCAGTGATACCTCGGGGGCTCCCGGCAGGGGGGAGCTGTTTTTT. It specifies CATSDTSGAPGRGELFF.

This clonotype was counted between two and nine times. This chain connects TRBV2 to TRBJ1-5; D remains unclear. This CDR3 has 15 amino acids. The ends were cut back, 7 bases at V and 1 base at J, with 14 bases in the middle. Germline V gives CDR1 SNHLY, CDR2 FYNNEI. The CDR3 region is CASTLVEASNQPQHF. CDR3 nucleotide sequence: TGTGCCAGCACCCTTGTTGAGGCCAGCAATCAGCCCCAGCATTTT.

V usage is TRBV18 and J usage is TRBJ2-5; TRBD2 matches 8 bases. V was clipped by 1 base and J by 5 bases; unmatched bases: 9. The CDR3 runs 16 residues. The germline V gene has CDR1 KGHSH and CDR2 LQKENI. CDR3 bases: TGTGCCAGCTCACCACAGAGCGGGAGCGATATGGAGACCCAGTACTTC. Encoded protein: CASSPQSGSDMETQYF.

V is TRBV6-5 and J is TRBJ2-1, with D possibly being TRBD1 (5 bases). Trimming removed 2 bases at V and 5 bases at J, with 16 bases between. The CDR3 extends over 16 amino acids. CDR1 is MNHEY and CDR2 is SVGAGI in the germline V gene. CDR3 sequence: CASSYQGGLRNNEQFF. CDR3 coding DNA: TGTGCCAGCAGTTACCAGGGCGGCTTGAGGAACAATGAGCAGTTCTTC.

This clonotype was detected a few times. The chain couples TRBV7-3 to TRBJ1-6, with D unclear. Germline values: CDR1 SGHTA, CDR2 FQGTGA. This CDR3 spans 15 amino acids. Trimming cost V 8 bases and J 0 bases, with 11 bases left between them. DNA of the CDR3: TGTGCCAGCCGAACCGACGGCTCCTATAATTCACCCCTCCACTTT. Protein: CASRTDGSYNSPLHF.

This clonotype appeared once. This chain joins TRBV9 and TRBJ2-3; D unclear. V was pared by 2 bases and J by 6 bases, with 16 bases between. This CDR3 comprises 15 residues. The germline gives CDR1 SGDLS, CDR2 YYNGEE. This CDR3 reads CASSVQISPLDTQYF. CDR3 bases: TGTGCCAGCAGCGTCCAGATAAGCCCTCTCGATACGCAGTATTTT.

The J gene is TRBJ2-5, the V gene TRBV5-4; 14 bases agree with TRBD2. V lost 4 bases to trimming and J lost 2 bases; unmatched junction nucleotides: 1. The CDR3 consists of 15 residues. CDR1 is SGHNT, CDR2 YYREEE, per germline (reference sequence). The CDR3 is CASSGTSGSQETQYF. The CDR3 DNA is TGTGCCAGCAGCGGGACTAGCGGGAGTCAAGAGACCCAGTACTTC. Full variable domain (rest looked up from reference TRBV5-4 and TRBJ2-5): ETGVTQSPTHLIKTRGQQVTLRCSSQSGHNTVSWYQQALGQGPQFIFQYYREEENGRGNFPPRFSGLQFPNYSSELNVNALELDDSALYLCASSGTSGSQETQYFGPGTRLLVL.

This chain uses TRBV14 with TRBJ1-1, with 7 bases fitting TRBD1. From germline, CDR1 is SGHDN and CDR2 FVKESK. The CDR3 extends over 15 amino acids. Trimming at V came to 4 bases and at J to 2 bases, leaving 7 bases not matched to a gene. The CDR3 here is CASSLLGGGNTEAFF. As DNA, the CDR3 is TGTGCCAGCAGCCTCCTCGGAGGGGGCAACACTGAAGCTTTCTTT.

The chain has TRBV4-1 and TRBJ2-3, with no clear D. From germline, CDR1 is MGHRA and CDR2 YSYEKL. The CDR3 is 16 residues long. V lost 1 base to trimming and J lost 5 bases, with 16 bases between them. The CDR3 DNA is TGCGCCAGCAGCCAAGTCTCGTTTGTCAGAGGAGATACGCAGTATTTT. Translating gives CASSQVSFVRGDTQYF.

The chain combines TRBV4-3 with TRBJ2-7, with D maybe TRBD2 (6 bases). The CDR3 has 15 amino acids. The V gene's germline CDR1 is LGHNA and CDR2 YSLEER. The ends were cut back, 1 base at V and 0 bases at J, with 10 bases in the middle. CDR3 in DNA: TGCGCCAGCAGCCAAGCGGCGGGACCCTCCTACGAGCAGTACTTC. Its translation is CASSQAAGPSYEQYF.

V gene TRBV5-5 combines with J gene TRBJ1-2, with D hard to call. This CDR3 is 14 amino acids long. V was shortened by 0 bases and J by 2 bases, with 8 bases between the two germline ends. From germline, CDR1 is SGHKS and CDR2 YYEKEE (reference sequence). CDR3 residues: CASSLELRNYGYTF. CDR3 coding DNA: TGTGCCAGCAGCTTGGAACTGAGGAACTATGGCTACACCTTC.

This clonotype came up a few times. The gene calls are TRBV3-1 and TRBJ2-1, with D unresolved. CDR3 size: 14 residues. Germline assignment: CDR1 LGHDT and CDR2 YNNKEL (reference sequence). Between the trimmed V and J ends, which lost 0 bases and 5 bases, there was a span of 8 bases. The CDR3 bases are TGTGCCAGCAGCCAAGAAGTTACCAACAATGAGCAGTTCTTC. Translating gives CASSQEVTNNEQFF.

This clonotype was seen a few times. CDR3 region: CAFKFGGQSPLHF. The DNA for the CDR3 is TGTGCCTTTAAGTTTGGGGGGCAGTCACCCCTCCACTTT. This chain links TRBV12-3 or TRBV12-4 with TRBJ1-6; TRBD1 is a possible D gene (6 bases). Between the trimmed V and J ends, which lost 11 bases and 10 bases, there was a span of 18 bases. The length of the CDR3 is 13 residues.

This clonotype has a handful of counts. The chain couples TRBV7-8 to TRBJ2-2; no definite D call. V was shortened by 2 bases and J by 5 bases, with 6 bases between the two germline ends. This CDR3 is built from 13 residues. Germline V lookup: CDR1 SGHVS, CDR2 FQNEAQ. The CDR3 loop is CASSLQKTGELFF. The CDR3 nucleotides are TGTGCCAGCAGCTTACAGAAGACCGGGGAGCTGTTTTTT.

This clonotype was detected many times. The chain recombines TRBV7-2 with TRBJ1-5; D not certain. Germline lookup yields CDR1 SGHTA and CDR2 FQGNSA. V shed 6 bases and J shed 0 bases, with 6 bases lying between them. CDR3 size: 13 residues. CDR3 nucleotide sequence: TGTGCCAGCAGGGGATATAGCAATCAGCCCCAGCATTTT. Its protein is CASRGYSNQPQHF.

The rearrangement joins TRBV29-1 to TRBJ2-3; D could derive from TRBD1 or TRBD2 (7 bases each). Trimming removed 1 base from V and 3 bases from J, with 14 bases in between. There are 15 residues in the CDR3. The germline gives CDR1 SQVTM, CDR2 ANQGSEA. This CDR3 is CSVEAAGQLTDTQYF. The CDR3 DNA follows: TGCAGCGTTGAAGCAGCGGGACAGTTAACAGATACGCAGTATTTT.

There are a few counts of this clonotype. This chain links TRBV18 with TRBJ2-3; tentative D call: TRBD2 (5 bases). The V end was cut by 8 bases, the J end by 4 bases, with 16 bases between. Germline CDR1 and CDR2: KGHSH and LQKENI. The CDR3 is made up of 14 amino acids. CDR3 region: CASRILLDPDTQYF. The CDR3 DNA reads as TGTGCCAGCCGTATTTTACTAGATCCAGATACGCAGTATTTT.

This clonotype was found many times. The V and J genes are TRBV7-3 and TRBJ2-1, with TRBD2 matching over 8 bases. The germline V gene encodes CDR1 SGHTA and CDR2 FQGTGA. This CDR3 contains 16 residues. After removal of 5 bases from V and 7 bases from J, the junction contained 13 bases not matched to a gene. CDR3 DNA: TGTGCCAGCAGCCCGATAGCGGGGCCAATGTCGAATGAGCAGTTCTTC. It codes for CASSPIAGPMSNEQFF.

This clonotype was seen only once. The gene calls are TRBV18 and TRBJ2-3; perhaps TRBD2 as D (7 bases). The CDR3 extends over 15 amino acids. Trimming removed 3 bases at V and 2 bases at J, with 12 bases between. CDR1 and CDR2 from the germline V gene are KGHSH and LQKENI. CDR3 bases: TGTGCCAGCTCACCCGGGGGGCAGCACACAGATACGCAGTATTTT. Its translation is CASSPGGQHTDTQYF.

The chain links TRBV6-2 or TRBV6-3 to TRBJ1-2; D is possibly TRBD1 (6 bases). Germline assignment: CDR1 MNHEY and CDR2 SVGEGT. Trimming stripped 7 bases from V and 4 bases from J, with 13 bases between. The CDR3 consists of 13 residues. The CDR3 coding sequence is TGTGCCAGCACCAGGGGTTTCACCTATGGCTACACCTTC. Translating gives CASTRGFTYGYTF.

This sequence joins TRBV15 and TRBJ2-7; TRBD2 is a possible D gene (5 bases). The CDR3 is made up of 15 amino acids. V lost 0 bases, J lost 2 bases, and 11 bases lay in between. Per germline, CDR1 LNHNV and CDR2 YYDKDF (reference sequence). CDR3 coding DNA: TGTGCCACCAGCAGAGATTCGAGGGCCGCCTACGAGCAGTACTTC. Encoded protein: CATSRDSRAAYEQYF.

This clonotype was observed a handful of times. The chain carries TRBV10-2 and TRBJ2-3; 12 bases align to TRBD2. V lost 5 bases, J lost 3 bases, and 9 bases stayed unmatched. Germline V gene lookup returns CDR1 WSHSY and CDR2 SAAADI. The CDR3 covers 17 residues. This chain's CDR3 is CASSTSGTSGHTDTQYF. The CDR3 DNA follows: TGCGCCAGCAGTACCTCCGGGACTAGCGGGCATACAGATACGCAGTATTTT.

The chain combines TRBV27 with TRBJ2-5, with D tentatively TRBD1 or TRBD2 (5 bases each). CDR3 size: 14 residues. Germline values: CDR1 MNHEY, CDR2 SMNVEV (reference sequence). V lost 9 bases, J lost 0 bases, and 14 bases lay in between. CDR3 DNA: TGTGCCAGTAATACTCGGGGACACCAAGAGACCCAGTACTTC. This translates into CASNTRGHQETQYF.

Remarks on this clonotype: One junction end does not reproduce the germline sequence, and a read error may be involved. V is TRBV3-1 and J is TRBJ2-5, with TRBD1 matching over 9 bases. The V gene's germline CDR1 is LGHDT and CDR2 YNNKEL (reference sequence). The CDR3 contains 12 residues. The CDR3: CASSSGTGNFDF. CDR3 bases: TGTGCCAGCAGCTCCGGGACAGGGAACTTCGACTTC.

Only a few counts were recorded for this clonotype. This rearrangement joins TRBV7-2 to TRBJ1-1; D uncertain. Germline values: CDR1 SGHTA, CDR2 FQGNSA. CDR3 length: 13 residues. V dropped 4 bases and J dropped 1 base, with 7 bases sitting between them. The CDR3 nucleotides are TGTGCCAGCAGCTCTTATACGAACACTGAAGCTTTCTTT. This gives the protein CASSSYTNTEAFF.

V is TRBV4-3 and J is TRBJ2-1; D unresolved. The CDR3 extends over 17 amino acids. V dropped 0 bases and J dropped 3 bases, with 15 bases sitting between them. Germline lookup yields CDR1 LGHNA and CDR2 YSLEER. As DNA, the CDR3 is TGCGCCAGCAGCCAAGATAGTACGGGTATAATCTACAATGAGCAGTTCTTC. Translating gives CASSQDSTGIIYNEQFF.

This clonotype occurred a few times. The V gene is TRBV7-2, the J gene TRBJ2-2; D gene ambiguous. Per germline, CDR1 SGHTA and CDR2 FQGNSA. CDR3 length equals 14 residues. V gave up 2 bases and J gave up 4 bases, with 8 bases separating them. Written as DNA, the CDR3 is TGTGCCAGCAGCTTATGGCGGTCCACCGGGGAGCTGTTTTTT. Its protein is CASSLWRSTGELFF.

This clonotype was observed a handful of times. The CDR3 DNA is TGTGCCAGCAGCTTAATGGGACATTATTCCGGGGAGCTGTTTTTT. Its protein product is CASSLMGHYSGELFF. V and J are TRBV7-2 and TRBJ2-2; D may be TRBD1 (6 bases). V dropped 2 bases and J dropped 6 bases, with 13 bases sitting between them. The CDR3 contains 15 residues. CDR1 and CDR2 (germline): SGHTA, FQGNSA.